This T cell receptor beta chain was captured by sequencing in a study of CD8 T cells in Susac syndrome. 0.5 to 1 ug RNA was reverse transcribed with random hexamers. TCRdb ran MiXCR on the immunoSEQ multiplex PCR reads and lists one entry per CDR3 protein. Counted here are under 200,000 distinct CDR3 sequences, about 95% occurring once; the ten biggest clones make up 0.15% to 0.2%. Trimming cost V 9 bases and J 8 bases; bases outside gene matches: 7. Germline CDR1 and CDR2: KGHDR and SFDVKD. This CDR3 spans 14 amino acids. This clonotype was sampled from a human donor with multiple sclerosis. Material: CD8+ T cells from PBMCs. The rearrangement links TRBV24-1 to TRBJ1-6; TRBD1 matches at 9 bases. The CDR3 DNA is TGTGCCACCGCCCCTGACAGGGGGGATTCACCCCTCCACTTT. This gives the protein CATAPDRGDSPLHF.